Following are 29 T cell receptor beta chains from one sample sequenced in a study of cytomegalovirus exposure and HLA in healthy donors. Assay: immunoSEQ multiplex PCR; the TCRdb copy retains only in-frame clones and omits some. The sample gives more than 85,000 clones, about 95% of which show up once; almost 0.9% is in the top ten. Sequencing was carried out using PBMCs. These receptors originate from a woman between 18 and 29 years old in good health and CMV-seronegative.

The chain employs TRBV9 and TRBJ2-2, with TRBD2 matching over 12 bases. The CDR3 extends over 16 amino acids. Trimming at V came to 4 bases and at J to 7 bases, leaving 8 bases not matched to a gene. CDR1 and CDR2 (germline): SGDLS, YYNGEE. CDR3 protein: CASSPRLAGGVGELFF. The CDR3 nucleotides read TGTGCCAGCAGCCCCCGTCTAGCGGGGGGGGTCGGGGAGCTGTTTTTT.

The chain has TRBV7-9 and TRBJ2-7; TRBD2 matches at 11 bases. This CDR3 has 17 residues. Germline V CDR1 and CDR2: SEHNR, FQNEAQ (reference sequence). J was trimmed by 5 bases and V by 1 base; bases with no gene match: 10. The CDR3 protein is CASSLGASGGIWDEQYF. The CDR3, as DNA: TGTGCCAGCAGCTTAGGGGCTAGCGGGGGGATCTGGGACGAGCAGTACTTC.

The chain joins TRBV9 to TRBJ2-7; perhaps TRBD2 as D (5 bases). Deletions cut 1 base from V and 0 bases from J, with 14 bases between. Per the germline V gene, CDR1 is SGDLS and CDR2 is YYNGEE. This CDR3 region has 16 residues. Here the CDR3 DNA reads TGTGCCAGCAGCGTAACGCCAAGCGGTTACTCCTACGAGCAGTACTTC. Translated: CASSVTPSGYSYEQYF.

The chain couples TRBV5-6 to TRBJ1-1; no definite D call. The CDR3 sequence is 12 residues long. Trimming took 4 bases from V and 3 from J, leaving 7 bases between them. Germline V CDR1 and CDR2: SGHDT, YYEEEE. The CDR3 loop reads CASSPRDTEAFF. The CDR3 DNA reads as TGTGCCAGCAGCCCCCGGGACACTGAAGCTTTCTTT.

The gene calls are TRBV4-2 and TRBJ1-6; 7 nucleotides line up with TRBD1. The CDR3 contains 13 residues. Germline V CDR1 and CDR2: LGHNA, YNFKEQ. Germline trimming cut 0 bases from V and 14 bases from J; bases unmatched to any gene: 4. For the CDR3, the DNA is TGTGCCAGCAGCCAAGATACAGGGGAGGCCCTCCACTTT. This gives the protein CASSQDTGEALHF.

V gene TRBV9 combines with J gene TRBJ2-7; D perhaps matches TRBD2 (5 bases). Germline V gives CDR1 SGDLS, CDR2 YYNGEE. The CDR3 has 13 residues. Trimming removed 3 bases from V and 1 base from J, with 8 bases in between. CDR3 DNA sequence: TGTGCCAGCAGCGCCGGGGATTCCTACGAGCAGTACTTC. The encoded protein is CASSAGDSYEQYF.

The V call is TRBV9, the J call TRBJ2-7, with D possibly being TRBD2 (5 bases). With 0 bases removed from V and 6 bases from J, the gap between germline ends came to 10 bases. The length of the CDR3 is 13 residues. Germline V gives CDR1 SGDLS, CDR2 YYNGEE. The DNA of the CDR3 is TGTGCCAGCAGCGTAGATTCGGGGTTCGAGCAGTACTTC. Protein product: CASSVDSGFEQYF.

The chain carries TRBV19 and TRBJ2-3; 10 positions agree with TRBD2. Germline loops: CDR1 LNHDA, CDR2 SQIVND (reference sequence). The length of the CDR3 is 16 residues. V lost 3 bases to trimming and J lost 4 bases; unmatched junction nucleotides: 7. CDR3 protein: CASSMGASGRADTQYF. The CDR3 DNA reads as TGTGCCAGTAGTATGGGGGCTAGCGGGAGAGCAGATACGCAGTATTTT.

CDR3 DNA: TGTGCCAGCAGCGTAGGATTGGGGCAGGTGAACACTGAAGCTTTCTTT. Its protein product is CASSVGLGQVNTEAFF. V and J are TRBV9 and TRBJ1-1; TRBD1 might be the D (5 bases). This CDR3 is 16 amino acids long. V dropped 0 bases and J dropped 0 bases, with 12 bases sitting between them. Germline CDR1 reads SGDLS; CDR2 reads YYNGEE.

V and J are TRBV11-2 and TRBJ2-7; possibly TRBD1 for D (5 bases). Trimming took 2 bases from V and 3 from J, leaving 8 bases between them. This CDR3 spans 13 amino acids. Germline CDR1 SGHAT, CDR2 FQNNGV. CDR3 protein: CASSLQGLYEQYF. The CDR3 nucleotides are TGTGCCAGCAGCTTACAGGGCCTCTACGAGCAGTACTTC.

This clone showed up just once. The V and J genes are TRBV27 and TRBJ2-7, with D uncertain. V was clipped by 5 bases and J by 5 bases, with 25 bases between them. CDR3 length: 17 residues. In germline, CDR1 is MNHEY, CDR2 SMNVEV (reference sequence). CDR3 coding DNA: TGTGCCAGCAGTCCCTACCTAGGAGCTCCCTTTACCGACGAGCAGTACTTC. As protein: CASSPYLGAPFTDEQYF.

The rearrangement links TRBV5-1 to TRBJ2-1; 9 bases agree with TRBD2. J was trimmed by 4 bases and V by 3 bases; bases with no gene match: 17. From germline, CDR1 is SGHRS and CDR2 YFSETQ. CDR3 length equals 19 residues. The CDR3: CASSWRLAVPPGRYNEQFF. The CDR3 DNA follows: TGCGCCAGCAGCTGGCGACTAGCGGTACCCCCCGGGCGGTACAATGAGCAGTTCTTC.

This rearrangement joins TRBV14 to TRBJ1-3; D is ambiguous. V was pared by 4 bases and J by 4 bases, with 2 bases between. Germline CDR1 reads SGHDN; CDR2 reads FVKESK. The CDR3 has 11 residues. This chain's CDR3 is CASSPGNTIYF. CDR3 in DNA: TGTGCCAGCAGCCCAGGAAACACCATATATTTT.

The CDR3 region has the DNA TGTGCCAGCAGCGCAGACCCCCTGCCCGGGGCCGGGGAGCTGTTTTTT. The encoded protein is CASSADPLPGAGELFF. V is TRBV9 and J is TRBJ2-2, with D possibly TRBD2 on 5 matching bases. Germline V gene lookup returns CDR1 SGDLS and CDR2 YYNGEE. CDR3 length: 16 residues. The germline V and J ends were trimmed by 3 bases and 6 bases, with 18 bases remaining between them.

Only one count was recorded for this clone. This chain uses TRBV5-4 with TRBJ2-7, with 9 positions matching TRBD1. CDR3 size: 15 residues. The J segment lost 4 bases and the V segment lost 5 bases, leaving 10 bases of the junction unmatched. Germline V gene data show CDR1 as SGHNT and CDR2 as YYREEE (reference sequence). CDR3 coding DNA: TGTGCCAGCAGTGAAGTGGGACAGGGTTTTTACGAGCAGTACTTC. It yields the protein CASSEVGQGFYEQYF. The full variable domain, completed using reference TRBV5-4 and TRBJ2-7, is ETGVTQSPTHLIKTRGQQVTLRCSSQSGHNTVSWYQQALGQGPQFIFQYYREEENGRGNFPPRFSGLQFPNYSSELNVNALELDDSALYLCASSEVGQGFYEQYFGPGTRLTVT.

A note on this clone: Relative to the germline gene, one junction end is altered; a read error may explain this. This chain joins TRBV30 and TRBJ1-5; the D is unclear. Germline V gene sequence: CDR1 GTSNPN, CDR2 SVGIG (reference sequence). This CDR3 has 12 residues. CDR3 sequence: CAWKTYSGPILF. DNA of the CDR3: TGTGCCTGGAAAACTTATTCTGGGCCGATTCTTTTT.

J is TRBJ2-5 and V is TRBV11-2; 7 nucleotides agree with TRBD1. CDR3 length equals 14 residues. Germline V gene data show CDR1 as SGHAT and CDR2 as FQNNGV. The J segment lost 4 bases and the V segment lost 4 bases, leaving 6 bases of the junction unmatched. Here the CDR3 reads CASSYQTGRETQYF. CDR3 DNA sequence: TGTGCCAGCAGCTACCAGACAGGGCGAGAGACCCAGTACTTC.

The V gene is TRBV6-1, the J gene TRBJ2-2, with TRBD2 identical over 7 bases. V lost 8 bases and J lost 3; bases outside the gene matches: 6. CDR1 is MNHNS, CDR2 SASEGT, per germline. CDR3 size: 14 residues. DNA of the CDR3: TGTGCCAGCCAGATGGGAGGGCACACCGGGGAGCTGTTTTTT. As protein: CASQMGGHTGELFF.

The genes are TRBV7-9 and TRBJ2-7, with D perhaps TRBD2 (7 bases). Germline CDR1 SEHNR, CDR2 FQNEAQ (reference sequence). Trimming cost V 8 bases and J 3 bases, with 14 bases left between them. This CDR3 is 13 amino acids long. The DNA for the CDR3 is TGTGCCAGCGGGGGCGGGGGCCGCTACGAGCAGTACTTC. Amino acid sequence: CASGGGGRYEQYF. The entire variable domain, with the rest obtained from reference TRBV7-9 and TRBJ2-7, is as follows: DTGVSQNPRHKITKRGQNVTFRCDPISEHNRLYWYRQTLGQGPEFLTYFQNEAQLEKSRLLSDRFSAERPKGSFSTLEIQRTEQGDSAMYLCASGGGGRYEQYFGPGTRLTVT.

The chain uses TRBV6-1 and TRBJ1-2; D unresolved. The V gene lost 4 bases and the J gene lost 4 bases, with 7 bases spanning the gap. Germline lookup yields CDR1 MNHNS and CDR2 SASEGT. CDR3 size: 12 residues. The CDR3 protein is CASSAGFYGYTF. The CDR3 region has the DNA TGTGCCAGCAGTGCGGGGTTCTATGGCTACACCTTC.

The chain joins TRBV4-2 to TRBJ2-5; 12 bases align to TRBD2. Trimming removed 3 bases from V and 4 bases from J; junction bases left unmatched: 9. CDR1 LGHNA and CDR2 YNFKEQ come from the germline V gene. This CDR3 comprises 17 residues. CDR3 amino acids: CASSQALAGGRGETQYF. For the CDR3, the DNA is TGTGCCAGCAGCCAGGCGCTAGCGGGGGGGCGGGGAGAGACCCAGTACTTC.

This clone was seen a single time. V gene TRBV5-6 combines with J gene TRBJ1-1; 7 bases map to TRBD1. V lost 4 bases, J lost 4 bases, and 13 bases stayed unmatched. CDR3 length: 16 amino acids. Germline V CDR1 and CDR2: SGHDT, YYEEEE. CDR3: CASSPPLQGYVTEAFF. The CDR3 DNA reads TGTGCCAGCAGCCCCCCCCTACAGGGGTACGTCACTGAAGCTTTCTTT. Together with reference TRBV5-6 and TRBJ1-1, the CDR3 gives the full variable domain: DAGVTQSPTHLIKTRGQQVTLRCSPKSGHDTVSWYQQALGQGPQFIFQYYEEEERQRGNFPDRFSGHQFPNYSSELNVNALLLGDSALYLCASSPPLQGYVTEAFFGQGTRLTVV.

Comments on this clone: This CDR3 is also generated by other DNA sequences in the sample. The chain links TRBV19 to TRBJ1-5; possibly TRBD1 for D (6 bases). This CDR3 spans 14 amino acids. The V gene's germline CDR1 is LNHDA and CDR2 SQIVND (reference sequence). Trimming removed 4 bases at V and 2 bases at J, with 9 bases between. The CDR3 protein is CASSTRQGNQPQHF. In DNA, the CDR3 is TGTGCCAGTAGTACCAGACAGGGCAATCAGCCCCAGCATTTT.

This clone was seen a single time. This sequence joins TRBV5-6 and TRBJ2-5, with 13 bases that match TRBD2. The V gene's germline CDR1 is SGHDT and CDR2 YYEEEE. The CDR3 length is 16 residues. J lost 4 bases, V lost 0 bases, and 3 bases had no gene match. The CDR3 reads CASSLAGTSGAETQYF. The CDR3 bases are TGTGCCAGCAGCTTGGCTGGGACTAGCGGGGCAGAGACCCAGTACTTC.

The rearrangement links TRBV11-3 to TRBJ2-1, with TRBD2 matching over 8 bases. J lost 6 bases, V lost 1 base, and 2 bases had no gene match. Germline assignment: CDR1 SGHNT and CDR2 YENEEA. The CDR3 runs to 14 residues. Written as DNA, the CDR3 is TGTGCCAGCAGCTTAGGGACTAGCATCAATGAGCAGTTCTTC. It yields the protein CASSLGTSINEQFF.

V usage is TRBV14 and J usage is TRBJ1-4; D uncertain. Trimming shortened V by 2 bases and J by 8 bases, and 9 bases separated the two germline ends. The germline V gene encodes CDR1 SGHDN and CDR2 FVKESK. This CDR3 contains 13 residues. CDR3 loop: CASSQNPGEKLFF. CDR3 sequence (DNA): TGTGCCAGCAGCCAAAACCCCGGGGAAAAACTGTTTTTT.

This chain connects TRBV2 to TRBJ2-1; 8 nucleotides line up with TRBD2. V dropped 6 bases and J dropped 10; count of bases not matched to a gene: 14. From germline, CDR1 is SNHLY and CDR2 FYNNEI. There are 15 residues in the CDR3. In nucleotides, the CDR3 is TGTGCCAGCAGGGCTACTAGCGGCACGGGGCTGGAGCAGTTCTTC. It specifies CASRATSGTGLEQFF. Drawing the rest from reference TRBV2 and TRBJ2-1, the complete variable domain is EPEVTQTPSHQVTQMGQEVILRCVPISNHLYFYWYRQILGQKVEFLVSFYNNEISEKSEIFDDQFSVERPDGSNFTLKIRSTKLEDSAMYFCASRATSGTGLEQFFGPGTRLTVL.

The rearrangement links TRBV5-1 to TRBJ1-1; D remains unclear. Germline V lookup: CDR1 SGHRS, CDR2 YFSETQ. The CDR3 covers 15 residues. Trimming removed 4 bases at V and 1 base at J, with 14 bases between. CDR3 nucleotides: TGCGCCAGCAGCGCCGACACCTATGGGAACACTGAAGCTTTCTTT. Translation: CASSADTYGNTEAFF.

V usage is TRBV6-1 and J usage is TRBJ1-2; weak D call: TRBD1 (6 bases). The CDR3 spans 15 residues. V was trimmed by 9 bases and J by 3 bases, leaving 20 bases between them. CDR1 is MNHNS and CDR2 is SASEGT in the germline V gene. CDR3 sequence reads: CASPHPAGADYGYTF. The CDR3 coding sequence is TGTGCCAGTCCTCATCCAGCGGGGGCTGACTATGGCTACACCTTC.